Listed here are 24 T cell receptor beta chains from one sample, sequenced in a study of blood T cell repertoires in COVID-19. Sequencing was performed with immunoSEQ multiplex PCR; in TCRdb, only in-frame clones are kept and a portion is missing. The sample lists some 320,000 clones, roughly nine tenths seen once, with roughly 2.9% in the top ten. The material sequenced was PBMCs or T cells enriched from blood (not recorded which). The receptors derive from a woman aged 45-65 years who had been exposed to COVID-19.

The rearrangement links TRBV2 to TRBJ2-7; 11 nucleotides agree with TRBD2. V dropped 6 bases and J dropped 2; count of bases not matched to a gene: 0. The CDR3 is 13 residues long. Germline CDR1 and CDR2: SNHLY and FYNNEI. CDR3 sequence reads: CASRGLAAYEQYF. The CDR3 DNA is TGTGCCAGCAGGGGACTAGCGGCCTACGAGCAGTACTTC.

The chain employs TRBV5-1 and TRBJ2-3, with 9 bases matching TRBD1. The CDR3 runs 15 residues. V was clipped by 4 bases and J by 6 bases; unmatched bases: 9. Germline CDR1 is SGHRS and CDR2 is YFSETQ. The CDR3 region has the DNA TGCGCCAGCAGCAGCGGACGGGGACAGGGCGATACGCAGTATTTT. Protein sequence: CASSSGRGQGDTQYF.

The DNA of the CDR3 is TGTGCCAGTAGTATCCGGACAGGGTTGCTTCAGCCCCAGCATTTT. Its protein product is CASSIRTGLLQPQHF. This chain links TRBV19 with TRBJ1-5; 8 bases are shared with TRBD1. The J segment lost 6 bases and the V segment lost 3 bases, leaving 7 bases of the junction unmatched. CDR1 LNHDA and CDR2 SQIVND come from the germline V gene (reference sequence). This CDR3 has 15 residues.

The chain recombines TRBV3-1 (or the pseudogene TRBV3-2) with TRBJ2-5; D perhaps matches TRBD2 (6 bases). The length of the CDR3 is 15 residues. V dropped 3 bases and J dropped 3 bases, with 14 bases sitting between them. The V gene's germline CDR1 is LGHDT and CDR2 YNNKEL (reference sequence). CDR3 DNA: TGTGCCAGCAGCCAGGTGGGGGGTTCGAAAGAGACCCAGTACTTC. It specifies CASSQVGGSKETQYF.

The CDR3 here is CASSIIRDTYSPLHF. The DNA for the CDR3 is TGTGCCAGCAGCATAATCCGGGACACTTATTCACCCCTCCACTTT. The V call is TRBV7-9, the J call TRBJ1-6, with a weak D call TRBD1 (6 bases). Germline V gene lookup returns CDR1 SEHNR and CDR2 FQNEAQ (reference sequence). Trimming cost V 5 bases and J 8 bases, with 16 bases left between them. This CDR3 is built from 15 residues.

The chain joins TRBV4-2 to TRBJ2-1; 13 bases match TRBD2. From germline, CDR1 is LGHNA and CDR2 YNFKEQ. J was trimmed by 0 bases and V by 3 bases; bases with no gene match: 2. This CDR3 contains 17 residues. The CDR3 bases are TGTGCCAGCAGCCACACTAGCGGGGGGGGCTCCTACAATGAGCAGTTCTTC. Its protein product is CASSHTSGGGSYNEQFF.

The gene calls are TRBV5-1 and TRBJ2-1, with 9 bases fitting TRBD2. V lost 1 base to trimming and J lost 1 base; unmatched junction nucleotides: 9. Germline CDR1 and CDR2: SGHRS and YFSETQ. This CDR3 has 18 residues. The CDR3 nucleotides are TGCGCCAGCAGCTTGCGCGGGGGGGGCCGTGGGTCCTACAATGAGCAGTTCTTC. Its protein product is CASSLRGGGRGSYNEQFF.

V gene TRBV5-1 combines with J gene TRBJ1-1; perhaps TRBD1 as D (5 bases). Trimming shortened V by 0 bases and J by 0 bases, and 9 bases separated the two germline ends. Germline V gene lookup returns CDR1 SGHRS and CDR2 YFSETQ. CDR3 size: 15 residues. The CDR3 region is CASSLGWGVNTEAFF. The CDR3 region has the DNA TGCGCCAGCAGCTTGGGTTGGGGGGTGAACACTGAAGCTTTCTTT. Combining the CDR3 with reference TRBV5-1 and TRBJ1-1 gives the whole variable domain KAGVTQTPRYLIKTRGQQVTLSCSPISGHRSVSWYQQTPGQGLQFLFEYFSETQRNKGNFPGRFSGRQFSNSRSEMNVSTLELGDSALYLCASSLGWGVNTEAFFGQGTRLTVV.

The chain couples TRBV5-1 to TRBJ2-3; TRBD1 agrees at 9 bases. V was pared by 4 bases and J by 4 bases, with 7 bases of the junction left unmatched. Per germline, CDR1 SGHRS and CDR2 YFSETQ. This CDR3 is 15 amino acids long. The chain's CDR3 is CASSAQGTGPDTQYF. The CDR3 coding sequence is TGCGCCAGCAGCGCACAAGGGACAGGGCCAGATACGCAGTATTTT.

J is TRBJ1-2 and V is TRBV5-6; D is perhaps TRBD1 (5 bases). V was clipped by 3 bases and J by 4 bases, with 10 bases between them. This CDR3 has 13 amino acids. Germline V lookup: CDR1 SGHDT, CDR2 YYEEEE. CDR3 loop: CASSWGGTYGYTF. CDR3 sequence (DNA): TGTGCCAGCAGCTGGGGGGGTACCTATGGCTACACCTTC. Variable domain in full (rest from reference TRBV5-6 and TRBJ1-2): DAGVTQSPTHLIKTRGQQVTLRCSPKSGHDTVSWYQQALGQGPQFIFQYYEEEERQRGNFPDRFSGHQFPNYSSELNVNALLLGDSALYLCASSWGGTYGYTFGSGTRLTVV.

V usage is TRBV18 and J usage is TRBJ2-7; 7 bases map to TRBD1. Losses at the gene ends were 3 bases for V and 4 bases for J; bases not matched to a gene: 6. This CDR3 has 14 residues. Germline CDR1 is KGHSH and CDR2 is LQKENI. The DNA of the CDR3 is TGTGCCAGCTCACCCGGACAGGCGGTTTACGAGCAGTACTTC. The encoded protein is CASSPGQAVYEQYF. Combining the CDR3 with reference TRBV18 and TRBJ2-7 gives the whole variable domain NAGVMQNPRHLVRRRGQEARLRCSPMKGHSHVYWYRQLPEEGLKFMVYLQKENIIDESGMPKERFSAEFPKEGPSILRIQQVVRGDSAAYFCASSPGQAVYEQYFGPGTRLTVT.

The chain uses TRBV12-3 or TRBV12-4 and TRBJ2-7, with 8 bases matching TRBD1. The junction had 4 bases not matched to a gene; V was cut back by 8 bases and J by 1 base. The CDR3 is made up of 13 amino acids. Here the CDR3 reads CASLHRGSYEQYF. CDR3 in DNA: TGTGCCAGCTTACACAGGGGGTCCTACGAGCAGTACTTC.

This rearrangement joins TRBV7-9 to TRBJ1-1, with D tentatively TRBD1 (6 bases). Looked up from germline, CDR1 is SEHNR and CDR2 is FQNEAQ (reference sequence). Trimming removed 4 bases from V and 1 base from J, with 13 bases in between. This CDR3 is 15 amino acids long. The DNA for the CDR3 is TGTGCCAGCAGCTATTCAGGGGCGCCGAACACTGAAGCTTTCTTT. Its protein product is CASSYSGAPNTEAFF.

This clone was counted only a few times. This chain links TRBV6-1 with TRBJ1-5; 7 positions agree with TRBD1. CDR3 length equals 16 residues. V gave up 0 bases and J gave up 5 bases; unmatched junction bases: 7. Per the germline V gene, CDR1 is MNHNS and CDR2 is SASEGT. CDR3 coding DNA: TGTGCCAGCAGTGAAGCGTACGGAGGGGGCTATCAGCCCCAGCATTTT. It specifies CASSEAYGGGYQPQHF.

The chain is built from TRBV3-1 (or the pseudogene TRBV3-2) and TRBJ2-7; TRBD1 might be the D (5 bases). The CDR3 has 13 amino acids. From germline, CDR1 is LGHDT and CDR2 YNNKEL (reference sequence). V lost 2 bases to trimming and J lost 2 bases, with 7 bases between them. The CDR3 region has the DNA TGTGCCAGCAGCCAACAGGGAACCTACGAGCAGTACTTC. Translating it yields CASSQQGTYEQYF.

J is TRBJ2-7 and V is TRBV2; tentatively, D is TRBD1 (5 bases). This CDR3 contains 13 residues. The V end was cut by 2 bases, the J end by 10 bases, with 15 bases between. CDR1 is SNHLY, CDR2 FYNNEI, per germline. Here the CDR3 DNA reads TGTGCCAGCAGTGAACTAGGGGCGAGTGAACAGTACTTC. This sequence encodes CASSELGASEQYF.

The chain is built from TRBV15 and TRBJ2-3; 10 bases fit TRBD1. The germline V gene has CDR1 LNHNV and CDR2 YYDKDF (reference sequence). This CDR3 is built from 15 residues. J lost 3 bases, V lost 3 bases, and 3 bases had no gene match. The CDR3 sequence is CATSRRQGATDTQYF. CDR3 sequence (DNA): TGTGCCACCAGCAGGCGACAGGGGGCAACAGATACGCAGTATTTT.

The CDR3 DNA follows: TGTGCCAGCAGCCAAGACGCCTCGGGGACTGAAGCTTTCTTT. Amino acid sequence: CASSQDASGTEAFF. This chain joins TRBV3-1 (or the pseudogene TRBV3-2) and TRBJ1-1; D unclear. This CDR3 is 14 amino acids long. Trimming stripped 0 bases from V and 5 bases from J, with 10 bases between. Germline loops: CDR1 LGHDT, CDR2 YNNKEL (reference sequence).

This chain joins TRBV11-2 and TRBJ2-5, with TRBD1 identical over 9 bases. The CDR3 has 13 residues. The ends lost 6 bases at V and 3 bases at J; junction bases unmatched: 2. Germline CDR1 reads SGHAT; CDR2 reads FQNNGV. CDR3 DNA sequence: TGTGCCAGCAGGTGGACAGGGGAAGAGACCCAGTACTTC. Amino acids: CASRWTGEETQYF.

The chain couples TRBV3-1 (or the pseudogene TRBV3-2) to TRBJ2-1, with 9 bases fitting TRBD2. The CDR3 loop spans 11 amino acids. CDR1 is LGHDT and CDR2 is YNNKEL in the germline V gene (reference sequence). The junction had 3 bases not matched to a gene; V was cut back by 11 bases and J by 7 bases. The CDR3 loop is CAAGGSNEQFF. DNA of the CDR3: TGTGCCGCGGGGGGGTCGAATGAGCAGTTCTTC.

The V call is TRBV19, the J call TRBJ1-3; 8 bases line up with TRBD1. Germline CDR1 is LNHDA and CDR2 is SQIVND (reference sequence). CDR3 size: 15 residues. Trimming took 10 bases from V and 4 from J; bases not matched to a gene: 12. CDR3 loop: CATLSARTGGNTIYF. CDR3 nucleotide sequence: TGTGCCACCCTCTCTGCCCGGACAGGGGGAAACACCATATATTTT.

CDR3 nucleotide sequence: TGTGCCAGCAGCCAAGCCACGGGGGGAAATCAGCCCCAGCATTTT. Protein sequence: CASSQATGGNQPQHF. The chain carries TRBV3-1 (or the pseudogene TRBV3-2) and TRBJ1-5, with D possibly matching TRBD1 (5 bases). Looked up from germline, CDR1 is LGHDT and CDR2 is YNNKEL (reference sequence). Between the trimmed V and J ends, which lost 1 base and 4 bases, there was a span of 11 bases. This CDR3 is 15 amino acids long.

This chain links TRBV11-3 with TRBJ2-2; the match to TRBD2 covers 7 bases. V gave up 4 bases and J gave up 5 bases; unmatched junction bases: 4. The germline V gene encodes CDR1 SGHNT and CDR2 YENEEA. This CDR3 contains 14 residues. CDR3 residues: CASSSPGRTGELFF. CDR3 sequence (DNA): TGTGCCAGCAGCTCACCCGGGAGGACCGGGGAGCTGTTTTTT. The complete variable domain, with remaining parts taken from reference TRBV11-3 and TRBJ2-2, reads EAGVVQSPRYKIIEKKQPVAFWCNPISGHNTLYWYLQNLGQGPELLIRYENEEAVDDSQLPKDRFSAERLKGVDSTLKIQPAELGDSAVYLCASSSPGRTGELFFGEGSRLTVL.

CDR3 sequence (DNA): TGTGCCAGCAGCTCCCAGGGGAGCTCCTATAATTCACCCCTCCACTTT. Its translation: CASSSQGSSYNSPLHF. This chain connects TRBV2 to TRBJ1-6; possible D gene TRBD1, 6 bases. Deletions cut 6 bases from V and 0 bases from J, with 12 bases between. Germline V gene lookup returns CDR1 SNHLY and CDR2 FYNNEI. CDR3 length: 16 amino acids.